Listed here is a single T cell receptor (beta chain). This clone was found once. This receptor's antigen is unknown. Base qualities are not provided; no much larger clone lies one nucleotide away. The entry originates in a study of control samples from healthy donors and cancer patients (dated by TCRdb to the early 2020s). Libraries were built with the immunoSEQ multiplex PCR assay. Imported from immuneACCESS, the table was reduced by TCRdb to in-frame sequences with V and J called. These copies leave out some clones; in studies compared against another copy, an unresolved V gene accounts for under half, and the cause of the remainder is not known. Here the sample has about 130,000 clones; 92% occur a single time. The ten largest clones take up about 2.2% of the sample. This TCR derives from a woman between 45 and 65 years old in good health. The sequenced sample consisted of blood.

The DNA sequence is as follows: TGTGCCAGTAGTACAAACATGGGACCACTTTCCTACGAGCAGTACTTC. Translated, this is CASSTNMGPLSYEQYF. The chain is encoded by TRBV19 joined to TRBJ2-7, with the D gene possibly TRBD1 or TRBD2, each one fitting 5 bases. CDR1 and CDR2, looked up from the germline V gene (reference sequence), are LNHDA and SQIVND. The V and J ends are trimmed by 4 bases and 1 base, leaving 17 bases between them. The CDR3 runs 16 residues from the cysteine to the phenylalanine. Of the read, only the CDR3 DNA is kept; its 48 bases are in frame from base 1.